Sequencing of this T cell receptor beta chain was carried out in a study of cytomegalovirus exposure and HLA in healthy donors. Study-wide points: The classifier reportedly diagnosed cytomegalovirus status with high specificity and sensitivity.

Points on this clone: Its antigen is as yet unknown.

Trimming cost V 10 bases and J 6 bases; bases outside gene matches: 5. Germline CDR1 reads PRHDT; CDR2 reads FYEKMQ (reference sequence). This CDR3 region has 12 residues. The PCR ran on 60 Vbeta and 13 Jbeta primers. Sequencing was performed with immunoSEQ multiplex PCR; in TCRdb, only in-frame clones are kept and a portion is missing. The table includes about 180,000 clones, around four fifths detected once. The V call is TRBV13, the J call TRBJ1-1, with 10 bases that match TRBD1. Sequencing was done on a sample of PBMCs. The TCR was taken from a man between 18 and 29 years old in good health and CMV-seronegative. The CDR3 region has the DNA TGTGCCAACGACAGGGGGCGCGCTGAAGCTTTCTTT. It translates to CANDRGRAEAFF.